This is a list of T cell receptor beta chains from one sample in a study of OX40 agonist ivuxolimab in advanced cancers. The assay was immunoSEQ multiplex PCR, and TCRdb's table has in-frame clones only and misses some. The table has roughly 48,000 clones, approximately 85% seen once; the top ten hold about 2%. This sample comprised CD4+ or CD8+ T cells sorted from blood, obtained in a trial of the OX40 agonist ivuxolimab. These receptors all stem from an adult with an advanced solid tumor such as melanoma, head and neck, liver or kidney cancer. Both conserved end residues are part of each CDR3. D genes are given only for firm matches. Expanded clones are given a class, and other clones once, few, many or no size at all.

v_gene	d_gene	j_gene	abundance	CDR3nt	CDR3aa
TRBV9	TRBD2	TRBJ2-7	-	TGTGCCAGCGGGGCGGGAGGGCGCGAGCAGTACTTC	CASGAGGREQYF
TRBV11-3	-	TRBJ1-2	-	TGTGCCAGCAGCTTAGTCACTGTCGCGTCCCCCCCTAGGAGGGGCTACACCTTC	CASSLVTVASPPRRGYTF
TRBV5-1	TRBD1	TRBJ2-7	once	TGCGCCAGCAGAGGACAGGGATACGAGCAGTACTTC	CASRGQGYEQYF
TRBV6-1	TRBD2	TRBJ2-1	-	TGTGCCAGCAGTGACCGCTTAGCGGGAGATGAGCAGTTCTTC	CASSDRLAGDEQFF
TRBV6-1	-	TRBJ1-5	-	TGTGCCAGCAACTCTCTAGGAGGAAAGCCCCAGCATTTT	CASNSLGGKPQHF
TRBV6-5	-	TRBJ1-5	-	TGTGCCAGCAGCCGGGACATTAGCAATCAGCCCCAGCATTTT	CASSRDISNQPQHF
TRBV6-5	-	TRBJ1-1	-	TGTGCCAGCAGTTACGGCAGGGGAGCTTTCTTT	CASSYGRGAFF
TRBV28	-	TRBJ1-5	-	TGTGCCAGCAAGGGGGGCCGGAATCAGCCCCAGCATTTT	CASKGGRNQPQHF
TRBV6-1	TRBD1	TRBJ2-7	few	TGTGCCAGCAGCCTACAGGGGGTCCACTACGAGCAGTACTTC	CASSLQGVHYEQYF
TRBV4-1	-	TRBJ2-5	-	TGCGCCAGCAGCCAAGCCAGGGGATGGGAGACCCAGTACTTC	CASSQARGWETQYF
TRBV11-2	-	TRBJ2-7	-	TGTGCCAGCAGCTCCCCCCCGGGGGTCGAGCAGTACTTC	CASSSPPGVEQYF
TRBV18	TRBD2	TRBJ2-1	-	TGTGCCAGCTCACCGATCGGGACTAGCGGAGGGGAGCAGTTCTTC	CASSPIGTSGGEQFF
TRBV19	-	TRBJ2-2	-	TGTGCCTCAAATGGTCGGGCCGGGGAGCTGTTTTTT	CASNGRAGELFF
TRBV10-3	-	TRBJ1-2	few	TGTGCCATCAGTTTCACGGGGGAGGATGGCTACACCTTC	CAISFTGEDGYTF
TRBV5-5	-	TRBJ2-7	-	TGTGCCAGCAGCTCGGAAATTTACGAGCAGTACTTC	CASSSEIYEQYF
TRBV19	-	TRBJ1-5	-	TGTGCCAGCTCGGAGGGGCAGATCCGCAATCAGCCCCAGCATTTT	CASSEGQIRNQPQHF
TRBV7-9	TRBD1	TRBJ1-2	-	TGTGCCAGCAGCTTGACAGGGGGATATGGCTACACCTTC	CASSLTGGYGYTF
TRBV7-9	-	TRBJ1-2	-	TGTGCCAGCAGCTTAGACTACAACTATGGCTACACCTTC	CASSLDYNYGYTF
TRBV7-6	-	TRBJ2-7	-	TGTGCCAGCAGCTTAGTTGGGGGCGTCTACGAGCAGTACTTC	CASSLVGGVYEQYF
TRBV5-4	-	TRBJ2-7	-	TGTGCCAGCAGCTATGGAAGGGGCGAGCAGTACTTC	CASSYGRGEQYF
TRBV21-1	-	TRBJ1-6	-	TGTGCCAACCCTCGAGGTTCACCCCTCCACTTT	CANPRGSPLHF
TRBV13	-	TRBJ2-1	-	TGTGCCAGCAGCTTAACGTCTAACACAGACAATGAGCAGTTCTTC	CASSLTSNTDNEQFF
TRBV5-6	-	TRBJ2-1	-	TGTGCCAGCAGCTTGGACGGCTACAATGAGCAGTTCTTC	CASSLDGYNEQFF
TRBV15	-	TRBJ2-7	-	TGTGCCACCAGCAGAGATGGGAGAGGGGAGCAGTACTTC	CATSRDGRGEQYF
TRBV19	-	TRBJ1-2	-	TGTGCCAGTCGACAGGTTGGGATTCCAGGCTACACCTTC	CASRQVGIPGYTF
TRBV11-2	-	TRBJ1-6	medium-sized	TGTGCCAGCAGCTTCGGTCTCTATAATTCACCCCTCCACTTT	CASSFGLYNSPLHF
TRBV6-1	-	TRBJ2-5	-	TGTGCCAGCAGTGTATATTCTTCGGGGGGGGACAGGGCAGAGACCCAGTACTTC	CASSVYSSGGDRAETQYF
TRBV6-1	-	TRBJ1-6	-	TGTGCCAGCAGTGAATTTTTAAATTCACCCCTCCACTTT	CASSEFLNSPLHF
TRBV5-4	-	TRBJ1-2	-	TGTGCCAGCAGCCATCCTGGGACGGGGACCAACTATGGCTACACCTTC	CASSHPGTGTNYGYTF
TRBV19	TRBD1	TRBJ1-1	-	TGTGCCAGTAGTATGAATACCGGGACAGCGAACACTGAAGCTTTCTTT	CASSMNTGTANTEAFF
TRBV19	-	TRBJ1-2	-	TGTGCCAGTAGTCACAGGGCCAGACGTGGCTACACCTTC	CASSHRARRGYTF
TRBV19	-	TRBJ2-1	-	TGTGCCAGTAGTATCCGGGCGAGCTCCTACAATGAGCAGTTCTTC	CASSIRASSYNEQFF
TRBV7-8	TRBD2	TRBJ2-1	-	TGTGCCAGCAGCCGGGGATGGGGTCAGCGGGAGGATGGGTTCTTC	CASSRGWGQREDGFF
TRBV2	TRBD1	TRBJ2-7	-	TGTGCCAGCAGAGTTGGGACAGCCCTTGGCCACGAGCAGTACTTC	CASRVGTALGHEQYF
TRBV4-2	TRBD1	TRBJ1-4	-	TGTGCCAGCAGCCAGAATGGACAGGGGGTGGAAAAACTGTTTTTT	CASSQNGQGVEKLFF
TRBV11-3	TRBD1	TRBJ2-6	-	TGTGCCAGCGGGACAGGGGCTGGGGCCAACGTCCTGACTTTC	CASGTGAGANVLTF
TRBV5-1	TRBD2	TRBJ2-5	-	TGCGCCAGCAGTCCATGGCGGGGGGCACAAGAGACCCAGTACTTC	CASSPWRGAQETQYF
TRBV18	-	TRBJ2-5	-	TGTGCCAGCTCACCACTGGGGGGAGAGACCCAGTACTTC	CASSPLGGETQYF
TRBV19	-	TRBJ2-3	-	TGTGCCAGTAGTCCCCAGGTCACAGATACGCAGTATTTT	CASSPQVTDTQYF